A selection of T cell receptor beta chains follows, all from one sample in a study of CD8+ T cells in alopecia areata. The data were produced by immunoSEQ multiplex PCR, yet TCRdb's version contains in-frame clones alone and is incomplete. Of about 190,000 clones in the sample, around three fifths were seen once. Sequenced here: CD4+ T cells sorted from blood, sampled at week 4, from a patient treated with tofacitinib. These receptor sequences come from a human donor with alopecia areata. Both conserved end residues are trimmed from each CDR3. Clone size, where shown, is once, few, many, or a class for clones that have expanded.

TRBJ2-3	TRBV19	.	ATLAGGSADTQY
TRBJ2-3	TRBV4-1	.	ASSPVSTDTQY
TRBJ1-5	TRBV5-1	.	ASSLWGAEQPQH
TRBJ2-1	TRBV25-1	.	ASSVAGVRDNEQF
TRBJ1-1	TRBV7-2	.	ASSLTVMNTEAF
TRBJ1-2	TRBV9	few	ASSVEGKPLYGYT
TRBJ2-6	TRBV11-2	.	ASRDSSGANVLT
TRBJ2-1	TRBV30	.	AWDGGADEQF
TRBJ2-1	TRBV5-1	.	ASSSDSVYNEQF
TRBJ1-4	TRBV30	.	AWSYGVGANEKLF
TRBJ1-2	TRBV19	few	ASSMWGSDGYT
TRBJ2-7	TRBV30	.	AWSVQGAYYEQY
TRBJ2-1	TRBV4-1	once	ASSQGRANEQF
TRBJ2-7	TRBV5-1	.	ASSMGQGFSEQY
TRBJ2-3	TRBV29-1	.	SVARLAGGTDTQY
TRBJ2-5	TRBV29-1	.	SAFLDRGRKETQY
TRBJ2-3	TRBV4-2	.	ASSQDTSGSPRDAY
TRBJ1-1	TRBV29-1	.	SVGIWAEAF
TRBJ1-1	TRBV5-1	.	ASRTGLMGNTEAF
TRBJ2-3	TRBV11-1	.	ASSLGAVNTQY
TRBJ2-3	TRBV29-1	.	SVAGAGAADTQY
TRBJ1-1	TRBV10-1	.	ASSDEKNTEAF
TRBJ2-3	TRBV29-1	.	SARAGTGTDTQY
TRBJ1-3	TRBV19	few	ASSTGEYGNTIY
TRBJ1-2	TRBV4-1	.	ASSQGNRAGPIDGYT
TRBJ2-5	TRBV5-1	few	ASRNEETQY
TRBJ1-2	TRBV20-1	.	SGSRGYT
TRBJ2-5	TRBV5-1	few	ASSLGSGAQY
TRBJ2-1	TRBV7-2	few	ASSSLTAGEQF
TRBJ2-3	TRBV4-1	few	ASSHPIRSPGPSTDTQY
TRBJ2-5	TRBV5-1	.	ASSSLGTGGKTQY
TRBJ1-1	TRBV30	.	AWSRVNTEAF
TRBJ1-5	TRBV30	few	AWSDSVSQPQH
TRBJ1-1	TRBV29-1	few	SVAPSKNTEAF
TRBJ2-3	TRBV7-8	.	ASSSGANTDTQY
TRBJ2-5	TRBV11-2	.	ASSSGPRQETQY
TRBJ1-1	TRBV30	.	AWSVSRNTEAF
TRBJ1-2	TRBV5-1	.	ASGQGPTHNYGYT
TRBJ1-2	TRBV29-1	.	SVEEGYGYT
TRBJ2-4	TRBV7-2	.	ASTRRGVAKNIQY
TRBJ1-2	TRBV19	.	ASSIRGYGYT
TRBJ1-1	TRBV20-1	few	SATGITEAF
TRBJ2-3	TRBV29-1	.	SVGISATDTQY
TRBJ2-7	TRBV28	few	ASSAIGQDGFLEQY
TRBJ2-7	TRBV29-1	.	SVAGSYEQY
TRBJ2-7	TRBV20-1	.	SAAGPSEQY
TRBJ2-7	TRBV2	once	ASSGAAGEQY
TRBJ1-2	TRBV6-5	.	ASSYGARGYGYT
TRBJ1-2	TRBV10-3	.	AIKGQGVGGYT
TRBJ2-1	TRBV29-1	.	SVEHTMGGHEQF
TRBJ2-1	TRBV29-1	.	SVELALNNEQF
TRBJ1-2	TRBV29-1	few	SVKPGNNYGYT
TRBJ2-5	TRBV11-2	.	ASSSNLGTGETQY
TRBJ2-7	TRBV7-2	few	ASSFRTSGGYSYEQY
TRBJ2-3	TRBV9	few	ASTRAGGTDTQY
TRBJ2-7	TRBV2	few	AIEPRDDSYEQY
TRBJ1-2	TRBV29-1	once	SVGTGPGYGYT